The next 29 T cell receptor beta chains were all read from a single sample in a study of cytomegalovirus exposure and HLA in healthy donors. The PCR made use of 60 Vbeta and 13 Jbeta primers. Measured with immunoSEQ multiplex PCR; TCRdb has only the in-frame clones, and not every one. The sample records around 200,000 clones, approximately 86% being singletons. The sequenced material came from PBMCs. The receptors shown here come from a woman aged 25 to 45 in good health and CMV-seronegative.

The chain carries TRBV5-1 and TRBJ1-2; 9 nucleotides match TRBD1. Germline loops: CDR1 SGHRS, CDR2 YFSETQ. V was clipped by 4 bases and J by 4 bases; unmatched bases: 8. CDR3 length equals 15 residues. As DNA, the CDR3 is TGCGCCAGCAGCCTACGGACAGGGGATGCCTATGGCTACACCTTC. The encoded protein is CASSLRTGDAYGYTF.

The sample holds a few counts of this clone. The chain carries TRBV5-6 and TRBJ1-2, with TRBD1 matching 8 bases. With 0 bases clipped from V and 7 bases from J, the junction kept 2 bases outside the gene matches. The length of the CDR3 is 13 residues. Per germline, CDR1 SGHDT and CDR2 YYEEEE. The CDR3 is CASSLGQGIGYTF. The CDR3, as DNA: TGTGCCAGCAGCTTGGGACAGGGGATTGGCTACACCTTC.

The CDR3 here is CASSLVGGNQPQHF. For the CDR3, the DNA is TGTGCCAGCAGCTTGGTAGGGGGAAATCAGCCCCAGCATTTT. The rearrangement links TRBV5-5 to TRBJ1-5; D might be TRBD1 (6 bases). This CDR3 spans 14 amino acids. V shed 0 bases and J shed 4 bases, with 8 bases lying between them. Germline V CDR1 and CDR2: SGHKS, YYEKEE (reference sequence).

V gene TRBV10-1 combines with J gene TRBJ2-3; 8 bases are a match to TRBD1. The CDR3 contains 15 residues. The J segment lost 4 bases and the V segment lost 6 bases, leaving 9 bases of the junction unmatched. Germline V CDR1 and CDR2: WNHNN, SYGVQD (reference sequence). CDR3 DNA: TGCGCCAGCAGCGATGACAGGGGACTCGCAGATACGCAGTATTTT. It codes for CASSDDRGLADTQYF.

This clone was counted a few times. The chain employs TRBV10-3 and TRBJ2-7; tentative D call: TRBD1 (6 bases). V lost 8 bases, J lost 0 bases, and 8 bases lay in between. The CDR3 is 12 residues long. Germline V CDR1 and CDR2: ENHRY, SYGVKD. This CDR3 is CAIGRGSYEQYF. The CDR3 DNA sequence: TGTGCCATCGGCAGGGGCTCCTACGAGCAGTACTTC.

This clone was counted a few times. The chain links TRBV2 to TRBJ2-1; no reliable D call. Trimming shortened V by 7 bases and J by 5 bases, and 12 bases separated the two germline ends. The CDR3 length is 13 residues. From germline, CDR1 is SNHLY and CDR2 FYNNEI. The CDR3 region is CASITYRDNEQFF. The CDR3 DNA sequence: TGTGCCAGCATTACCTACCGGGACAATGAGCAGTTCTTC.

This clone was observed a few times. The CDR3 region has the DNA TGTGCCAGCAGCACGGGGACTGTAGGCTACACCTTC. It codes for CASSTGTVGYTF. The chain carries TRBV5-6 and TRBJ1-2, with D possibly matching TRBD1 (5 bases). The CDR3 extends over 12 amino acids. With 4 bases removed from V and 8 bases from J, the gap between germline ends came to 12 bases. Germline V gives CDR1 SGHDT, CDR2 YYEEEE.

The chain employs TRBV7-8 and TRBJ2-5, with 7 positions matching TRBD1. Looked up from germline, CDR1 is SGHVS and CDR2 is FQNEAQ. The CDR3 consists of 14 residues. Germline trimming cut 4 bases from V and 1 base from J; bases unmatched to any gene: 3. The CDR3 here is CASSSDRSQETQYF. In DNA, the CDR3 is TGTGCCAGCAGCTCGGACAGGAGCCAAGAGACCCAGTACTTC.

This chain joins TRBV6-1 and TRBJ2-3; tentatively, D is TRBD2 (5 bases). V lost 7 bases and J 0 bases, leaving 8 bases between the germline ends. This CDR3 is 13 amino acids long. The germline CDR1 and CDR2 sequences are MNHNS and SASEGT. The CDR3 protein is CASTSRSTDTQYF. Written as DNA, the CDR3 is TGTGCCAGCACTAGCCGTAGCACAGATACGCAGTATTTT.

The rearrangement links TRBV4-1 to TRBJ2-7; 8 bases are a match to TRBD1. Germline trimming cut 4 bases from V and 3 bases from J; bases unmatched to any gene: 14. Germline values: CDR1 MGHRA, CDR2 YSYEKL. This CDR3 has 17 residues. The CDR3 spells CASSRQRSGTGNYEQYF. In DNA form, the CDR3 reads TGCGCCAGCAGCCGACAAAGGTCCGGGACAGGAAACTACGAGCAGTACTTC.

The chain couples TRBV7-9 to TRBJ2-6; D remains ambiguous. This CDR3 comprises 15 residues. Germline V CDR1 and CDR2: SEHNR, FQNEAQ (reference sequence). V was shortened by 1 base and J by 2 bases, with 6 bases between the two germline ends. The CDR3 reads CASSLVRAGANVLTF. The DNA of the CDR3 is TGTGCCAGCAGCTTAGTCCGTGCTGGGGCCAACGTCCTGACTTTC.

The genes are TRBV21-1 and TRBJ2-7; TRBD1 was called by the table and not checked on the DNA. TRBV21-1 is a documented pseudogene. The CDR3 is 14 amino acids. The CDR3 sequence is CASSNGDRVYEQYF. In DNA form, the CDR3 reads TGTGCCAGCAGCAATGGGGACAGGGTGTACGAGCAGTACTTC.

V is TRBV18 and J is TRBJ2-5; 12 positions agree with TRBD1. Germline CDR1 and CDR2: KGHSH and LQKENI. J gave up 5 bases and V 3 bases, and 4 bases lay outside the gene matches. The CDR3 totals 15 residues. CDR3 sequence: CASSPGTGGSETQYF. The CDR3 bases are TGTGCCAGCTCACCCGGGACAGGGGGCAGTGAGACCCAGTACTTC.

This clone has just one count. This chain joins TRBV5-1 and TRBJ2-2, with 7 positions matching TRBD1. Germline CDR1 SGHRS, CDR2 YFSETQ. J gave up 6 bases and V 1 base, and 3 bases lay outside the gene matches. The CDR3 is made up of 14 amino acids. Written as DNA, the CDR3 is TGCGCCAGCAGCTTGAGGGGGCGCCCCGGGGAGCTGTTTTTT. Protein product: CASSLRGRPGELFF.

The CDR3 here is CASSLLDRATGELFF. In DNA, the CDR3 is TGTGCCAGCAGCCTCTTAGACAGAGCAACCGGGGAGCTGTTTTTT. This sequence joins TRBV6-1 and TRBJ2-2; possibly TRBD1 for D (5 bases). The CDR3 runs 15 residues. V lost 6 bases and J lost 5, with 16 bases in between. Germline V lookup: CDR1 MNHNS, CDR2 SASEGT.

Regarding this clone: One junction end disagrees with the germline gene, perhaps due to a read error. V usage is TRBV6-1 and J usage is TRBJ1-2; a weak D match, TRBD1 (5 bases). The CDR3 sequence is 13 residues long. CDR1 is MNHNS and CDR2 is SASEGT in the germline V gene. The CDR3, as DNA: TGTGTCAGCAGTGCACAGGTAATCTATGGCTACACCTTC. Amino acids: CVSSAQVIYGYTF.

This chain joins TRBV4-1 and TRBJ1-1, with 10 bases matching TRBD1. The CDR3 spans 13 residues. From germline, CDR1 is MGHRA and CDR2 YSYEKL. With 7 bases clipped from V and 11 bases from J, the junction kept 10 bases outside the gene matches. CDR3 sequence (DNA): TGCGCCAGCAACACCGGGACAGGGGTTTCGGCTTTCTTT. This encodes CASNTGTGVSAFF.

The chain combines TRBV7-2 with TRBJ1-5; D is perhaps TRBD1 (6 bases). This CDR3 is 14 amino acids long. The germline V gene encodes CDR1 SGHTA and CDR2 FQGNSA. Trimming pared 4 bases from V and 8 bases from J, leaving 15 bases between. DNA for the CDR3: TGTGCCAGCAGCTCCTCCCCAGGGGTCGAGCCCCAGCATTTT. It is translated as CASSSSPGVEPQHF. Together with reference TRBV7-2 and TRBJ1-5, the CDR3 gives the full variable domain: GAGVSQSPSNKVTEKGKDVELRCDPISGHTALYWYRQSLGQGLEFLIYFQGNSAPDKSGLPSDRFSAERTGGSVSTLTIQRTQQEDSAVYLCASSSSPGVEPQHFGDGTRLSIL.

The chain carries TRBV6-5 and TRBJ2-7; 14 bases match TRBD2. Germline values: CDR1 MNHEY, CDR2 SVGAGI. The CDR3 is 14 amino acids. With 5 bases clipped from V and 6 bases from J, the junction kept 3 bases outside the gene matches. CDR3 sequence (DNA): TGTGCCAGCAGTACGGGACTAGCGGGAGTCGAGCAGTACTTC. It encodes CASSTGLAGVEQYF.

This sequence joins TRBV6-1 and TRBJ1-5, with no clear D. Germline V gene sequence: CDR1 MNHNS, CDR2 SASEGT. V shed 2 bases and J shed 0 bases, with 5 bases lying between them. This CDR3 is 14 amino acids long. The CDR3 region is CASSEQNSNQPQHF. CDR3 coding DNA: TGTGCCAGCAGTGAACAGAATAGCAATCAGCCCCAGCATTTT.

The table lists this clone with a few counts. For the CDR3, the DNA is TGCGCCAGCAGCTTGGGGGGGGGCAATTCACCCCTCCACTTT. Protein: CASSLGGGNSPLHF. The gene calls are TRBV5-1 and TRBJ1-6, with D perhaps TRBD1 (6 bases). V lost 0 bases and J lost 7, with 8 bases in between. CDR1 is SGHRS, CDR2 YFSETQ, per germline. The CDR3 is 14 amino acids.

CDR3 bases: TGTGCCAGCAGCTCAAGAACAGGGGGAGAGGCCTACAATGAGCAGTTCTTC. Amino acids: CASSSRTGGEAYNEQFF. The rearrangement uses TRBV7-6 and TRBJ2-1, with 8 bases aligning to TRBD1. Germline V gene lookup returns CDR1 SGHVS and CDR2 FNYEAQ. J was trimmed by 2 bases and V by 4 bases; bases with no gene match: 10. There are 17 residues in the CDR3.

J is TRBJ2-1 and V is TRBV5-1; 10 bases match TRBD2. The V gene's germline CDR1 is SGHRS and CDR2 YFSETQ. The CDR3 consists of 15 residues. V lost 5 bases and J lost 6; bases outside the gene matches: 8. DNA of the CDR3: TGCGCCAGCAGACAGCGGGAGGGAATGGTCAATGAGCAGTTCTTC. This encodes CASRQREGMVNEQFF.

V gene TRBV28 combines with J gene TRBJ2-1, with D possibly TRBD2 on 5 matching bases. Germline V gene data show CDR1 as MDHEN and CDR2 as SYDVKM. Between the trimmed V and J ends, which lost 1 base and 4 bases, there was a span of 11 bases. This CDR3 region has 15 residues. The CDR3 loop is CASSLFQRIYNEQFF. The CDR3, as DNA: TGTGCCAGCAGTTTATTCCAGCGGATTTACAATGAGCAGTTCTTC.

The rearrangement joins TRBV2 to TRBJ2-7, with 7 bases aligning to TRBD1. J lost 3 bases, V lost 7 bases, and 9 bases had no gene match. Germline-derived CDR1 and CDR2 are SNHLY and FYNNEI. The CDR3 extends over 14 amino acids. The CDR3 reads CASTIGRQGYEQYF. The DNA for the CDR3 is TGTGCCAGCACAATAGGGAGACAGGGCTACGAGCAGTACTTC.

The gene calls are TRBV28 and TRBJ2-1, with no clear D. Trimming cost V 6 bases and J 16 bases, with 19 bases left between them. The CDR3 runs to 12 residues. The germline V gene encodes CDR1 MDHEN and CDR2 SYDVKM. This CDR3 is CASSPDIQEKFF. CDR3 DNA sequence: TGTGCCAGCAGCCCCGACATACAAGAAAAATTCTTC.

V and J are TRBV5-6 and TRBJ1-5, with D unresolved. Trimming took 0 bases from V and 1 from J, leaving 8 bases between them. CDR3 length: 15 residues. Per the germline V gene, CDR1 is SGHDT and CDR2 is YYEEEE. DNA for the CDR3: TGTGCCAGCAGCTTGGGGACGGGGAGCAATCAGCCCCAGCATTTT. Protein product: CASSLGTGSNQPQHF. The full variable domain, its missing parts supplied by reference TRBV5-6 and TRBJ1-5, is DAGVTQSPTHLIKTRGQQVTLRCSPKSGHDTVSWYQQALGQGPQFIFQYYEEEERQRGNFPDRFSGHQFPNYSSELNVNALLLGDSALYLCASSLGTGSNQPQHFGDGTRLSIL.

V gene TRBV5-6 combines with J gene TRBJ2-4; TRBD1 might be the D (6 bases). Trimming shortened V by 0 bases and J by 1 base, and 14 bases separated the two germline ends. The CDR3 loop spans 17 amino acids. In germline, CDR1 is SGHDT, CDR2 YYEEEE. CDR3 coding DNA: TGTGCCAGCAGCTTGGGGAGGTGGGGGCGGGCCAAAAACATTCAGTACTTC. Translation gives CASSLGRWGRAKNIQYF.

The chain links TRBV11-2 to TRBJ2-5; 10 nucleotides match TRBD2. Germline V lookup: CDR1 SGHAT, CDR2 FQNNGV. The CDR3 sequence is 16 residues long. J was trimmed by 4 bases and V by 1 base; bases with no gene match: 6. The CDR3 protein is CASSLGPAGGGETQYF. As DNA, the CDR3 is TGTGCCAGCAGCTTAGGGCCAGCGGGGGGGGGAGAGACCCAGTACTTC.